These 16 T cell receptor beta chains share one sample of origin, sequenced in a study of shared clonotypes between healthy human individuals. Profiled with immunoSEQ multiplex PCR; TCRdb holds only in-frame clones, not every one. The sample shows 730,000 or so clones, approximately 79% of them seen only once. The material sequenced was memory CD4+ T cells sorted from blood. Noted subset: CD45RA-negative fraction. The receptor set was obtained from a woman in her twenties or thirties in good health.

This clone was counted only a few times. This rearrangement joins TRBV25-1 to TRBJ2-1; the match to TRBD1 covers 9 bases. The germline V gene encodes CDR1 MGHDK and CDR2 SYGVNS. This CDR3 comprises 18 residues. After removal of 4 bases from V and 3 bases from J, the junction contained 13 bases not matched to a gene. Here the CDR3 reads CASSGDRTGTGFYNEQFF. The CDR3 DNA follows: TGTGCCAGCAGTGGAGACCGAACCGGGACAGGGTTCTACAATGAGCAGTTCTTC.

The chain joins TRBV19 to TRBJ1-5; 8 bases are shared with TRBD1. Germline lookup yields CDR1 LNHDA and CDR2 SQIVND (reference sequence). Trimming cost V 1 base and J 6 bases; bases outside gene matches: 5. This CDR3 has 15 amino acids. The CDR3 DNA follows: TGTGCCAGTAGTATAGCCCCAGGGGGCGGTCAGCCCCAGCATTTT. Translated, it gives CASSIAPGGGQPQHF. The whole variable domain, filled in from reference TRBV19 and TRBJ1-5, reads DGGITQSPKYLFRKEGQNVTLSCEQNLNHDAMYWYRQDPGQGLRLIYYSQIVNDFQKGDIAEGYSVSREKKESFPLTVTSAQKNPTAFYLCASSIAPGGGQPQHFGDGTRLSIL.

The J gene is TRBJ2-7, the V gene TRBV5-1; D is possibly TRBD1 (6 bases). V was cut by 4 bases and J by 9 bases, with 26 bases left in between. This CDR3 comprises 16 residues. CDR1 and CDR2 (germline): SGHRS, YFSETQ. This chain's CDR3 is CASSTTNRDQGSRQYF. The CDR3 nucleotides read TGCGCCAGCAGCACGACGAACCGGGACCAGGGGAGTCGGCAGTACTTC.

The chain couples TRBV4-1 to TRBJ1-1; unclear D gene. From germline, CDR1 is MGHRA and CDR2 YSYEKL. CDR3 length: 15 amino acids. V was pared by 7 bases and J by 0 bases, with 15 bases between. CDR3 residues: CASTPPGNVNTEAFF. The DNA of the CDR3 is TGCGCCAGCACCCCTCCCGGGAACGTGAACACTGAAGCTTTCTTT.

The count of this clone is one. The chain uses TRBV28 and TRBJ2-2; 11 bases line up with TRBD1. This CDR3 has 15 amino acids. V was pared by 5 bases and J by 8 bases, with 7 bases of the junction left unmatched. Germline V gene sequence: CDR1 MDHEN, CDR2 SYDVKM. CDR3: CASSPRDRGLGELFF. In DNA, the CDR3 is TGTGCCAGCAGTCCCCGGGACAGGGGGTTGGGGGAGCTGTTTTTT.

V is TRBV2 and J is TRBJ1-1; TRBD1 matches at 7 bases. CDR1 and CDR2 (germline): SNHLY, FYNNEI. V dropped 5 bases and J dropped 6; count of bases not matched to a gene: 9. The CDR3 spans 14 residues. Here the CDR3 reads CASSSETGSSEAFF. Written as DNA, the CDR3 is TGTGCCAGCAGTTCTGAGACAGGGAGTTCTGAAGCTTTCTTT.

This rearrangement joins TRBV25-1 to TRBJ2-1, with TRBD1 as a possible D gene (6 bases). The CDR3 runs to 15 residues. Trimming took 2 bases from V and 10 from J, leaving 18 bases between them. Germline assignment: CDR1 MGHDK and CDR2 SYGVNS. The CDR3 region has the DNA TGTGCCAGCAGTGAAAACTCGGTGACAGGTGACGAGCAGTTCTTC. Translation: CASSENSVTGDEQFF.

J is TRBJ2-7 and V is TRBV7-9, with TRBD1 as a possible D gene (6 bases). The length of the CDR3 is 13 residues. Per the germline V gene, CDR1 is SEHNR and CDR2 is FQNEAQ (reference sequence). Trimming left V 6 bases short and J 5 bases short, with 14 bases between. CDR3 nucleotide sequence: TGTGCCAGCAGAGAAGGGACATCCCACGAGCAGTACTTC. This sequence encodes CASREGTSHEQYF.

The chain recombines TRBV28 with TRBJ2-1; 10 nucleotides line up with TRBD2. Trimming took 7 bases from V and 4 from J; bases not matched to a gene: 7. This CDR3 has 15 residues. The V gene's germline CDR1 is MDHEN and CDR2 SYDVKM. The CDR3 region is CASKTGLAPYNEQFF. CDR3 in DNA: TGTGCCAGCAAGACGGGACTAGCGCCTTACAATGAGCAGTTCTTC. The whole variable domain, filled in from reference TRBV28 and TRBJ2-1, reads DVKVTQSSRYLVKRTGEKVFLECVQDMDHENMFWYRQDPGLGLRLIYFSYDVKMKEKGDIPEGYSVSREKKERFSLILESASTNQTSMYLCASKTGLAPYNEQFFGPGTRLTVL.

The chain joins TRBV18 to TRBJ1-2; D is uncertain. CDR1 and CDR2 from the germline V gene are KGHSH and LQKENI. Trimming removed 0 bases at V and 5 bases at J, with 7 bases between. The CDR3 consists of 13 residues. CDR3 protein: CASSPPSEYGYTF. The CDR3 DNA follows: TGTGCCAGCTCACCACCGAGCGAATATGGCTACACCTTC.

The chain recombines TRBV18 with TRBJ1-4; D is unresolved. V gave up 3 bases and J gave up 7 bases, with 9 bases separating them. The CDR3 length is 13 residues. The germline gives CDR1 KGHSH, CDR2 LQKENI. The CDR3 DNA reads TGTGCCAGCTCACCCTCCCGTAGTGAAAAACTGTTTTTT. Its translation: CASSPSRSEKLFF.

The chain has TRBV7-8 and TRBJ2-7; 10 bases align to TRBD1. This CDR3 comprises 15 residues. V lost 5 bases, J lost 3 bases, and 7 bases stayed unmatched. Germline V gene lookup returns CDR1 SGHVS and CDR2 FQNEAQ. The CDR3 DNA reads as TGTGCCAGCAGCCCACGGGGGACAGGGGACTACGAGCAGTACTTC. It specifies CASSPRGTGDYEQYF.

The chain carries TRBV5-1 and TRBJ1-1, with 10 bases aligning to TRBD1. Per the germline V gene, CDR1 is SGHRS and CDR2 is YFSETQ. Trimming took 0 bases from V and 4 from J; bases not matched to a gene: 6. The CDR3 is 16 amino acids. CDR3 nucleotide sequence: TGCGCCAGCAGCTTGGCCGGGACAGGGGTGGGCACTGAAGCTTTCTTT. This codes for CASSLAGTGVGTEAFF.

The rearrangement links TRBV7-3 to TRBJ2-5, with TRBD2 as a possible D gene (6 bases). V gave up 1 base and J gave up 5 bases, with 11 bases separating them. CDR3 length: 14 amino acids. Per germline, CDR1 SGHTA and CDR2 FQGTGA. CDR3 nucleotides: TGTGCCAGCAGCTTAAGGGGCGGGACGGAGACCCAGTACTTC. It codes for CASSLRGGTETQYF.

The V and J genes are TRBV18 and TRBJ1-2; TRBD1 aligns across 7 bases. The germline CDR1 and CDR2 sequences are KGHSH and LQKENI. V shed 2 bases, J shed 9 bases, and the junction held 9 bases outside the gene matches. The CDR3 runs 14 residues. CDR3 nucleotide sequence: TGTGCCAGCTCACCAGAGACAGGGATGAATCGCTACACCTTC. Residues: CASSPETGMNRYTF.

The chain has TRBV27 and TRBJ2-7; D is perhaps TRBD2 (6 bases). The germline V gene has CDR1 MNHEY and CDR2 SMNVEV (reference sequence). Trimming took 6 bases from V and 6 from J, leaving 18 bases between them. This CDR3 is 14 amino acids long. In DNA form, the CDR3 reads TGTGCCAGCAGCCATTGGCGGGGAGAGGGCGAGCAGTACTTC. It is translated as CASSHWRGEGEQYF.